Listed below are T cell receptor beta chains from one sample, sequenced in a study of long-term antiretroviral therapy in people with HIV. Profiling relied on immunoSEQ multiplex PCR, and the TCRdb table lists in-frame clones only, not all of them. The repertoire holds roughly 35,000 clones, nearly 95% seen once, with roughly 4% in the top ten. Sequencing used unsorted PBMCs, obtained 5 to 5.5 years after starting antiretroviral therapy. Receptor source: a woman aged 45-65 years with HIV. The CDR3 runs from the conserved cysteine through the conserved F or W.

CDR3aa	v_gene	j_gene
CASSKPSQRGASERYEQYF	TRBV19	TRBJ2-7
CATSKRQGSTGELFF	TRBV15	TRBJ2-2
CASSVLQGANVLTF	TRBV4-1	TRBJ2-6
CASSPGTSGDSYEQYF	TRBV7-9	TRBJ2-7
CASSLDSTGELFF	TRBV5-4	TRBJ2-2
CASSESLSSYEQYF	TRBV2	TRBJ2-7
CASTTGEGYSNQPQHF	TRBV27	TRBJ1-5
CASRGRRPQETQYF	TRBV28	TRBJ2-5
CASSRSGEYYGYTF	TRBV18	TRBJ1-2
CASHPTGANYGYTF	TRBV2	TRBJ1-2
CATSSFLRGEQYF	TRBV15	TRBJ2-7
CASSLLGWTGGDTQYF	TRBV5-1	TRBJ2-3
CASSQVGQGKGYTF	TRBV4-2	TRBJ1-2